Following are 21 T cell receptor beta chains from one sample sequenced in a study. TCRdb re-called the 5' RACE reads with MiXCR, one entry per CDR3 protein. The table lists approximately 60,000 distinct CDR3 sequences, 28% of them singletons. Sample: tumor-infiltrating memory CD4+ T cells sorted from the breast tumor. Sample subset: memory CD4+ T cells, CD4+CD45RO+CD25-. The receptors were gathered from a female donor with breast cancer.

In its sample, this clonotype was seen a few times. The chain joins TRBV5-5 to TRBJ2-6; D is possibly TRBD2 (5 bases). The V gene lost 4 bases and the J gene lost 1 base, with 21 bases spanning the gap. Germline assignment: CDR1 SGHKS and CDR2 YYEKEE (reference sequence). The CDR3 consists of 19 residues. CDR3: CASSADGVTVLSGANVLTF. As DNA, the CDR3 is TGTGCCAGCAGCGCCGACGGGGTAACCGTTCTTTCTGGGGCCAACGTCCTGACTTTC. Full variable domain (rest looked up from reference TRBV5-5 and TRBJ2-6): DAGVTQSPTHLIKTRGQQVTLRCSPISGHKSVSWYQQVLGQGPQFIFQYYEKEERGRGNFPDRFSARQFPNYSSELNVNALLLGDSALYLCASSADGVTVLSGANVLTFGAGSRLTVL.

Details on this clonotype: Since a much larger clone is just one base distant, this may be a read error. V usage is TRBV3-1 and J usage is TRBJ2-7; either TRBD1 or TRBD2 may supply D (6 bases each). Trimming stripped 6 bases from V and 3 bases from J, with 15 bases between. The CDR3 extends over 14 amino acids. Germline assignment: CDR1 LGHDT and CDR2 YNNKEL (reference sequence). CDR3 amino acids: CASRRQEGFYEQYF. The CDR3 nucleotides are TGTGCCAGCAGAAGACAGGAGGGTTTCTACGAGCAGTACTTC.

This clonotype was seen more than once but under ten times. V usage is TRBV20-1 and J usage is TRBJ1-1; D perhaps matches TRBD1 (6 bases). The germline V gene encodes CDR1 DFQATT and CDR2 SNEGSKA (reference sequence). V dropped 5 bases and J dropped 6 bases, with 19 bases sitting between them. The CDR3 covers 14 residues. DNA for the CDR3: TGCAGTGCTCCAGAGGCAGGGGATATGGCTGAAGCTTTCTTT. Translation gives CSAPEAGDMAEAFF.

This clonotype was counted a few times. The chain joins TRBV5-1 to TRBJ2-3, with 7 bases that match TRBD2. Germline CDR1 SGHRS, CDR2 YFSETQ. J gave up 0 bases and V 2 bases, and 9 bases lay outside the gene matches. The length of the CDR3 is 17 residues. The CDR3 loop is CASSLRAGRASTDTQYF. The CDR3 nucleotides are TGCGCCAGCAGCTTACGAGCGGGAAGAGCTAGCACAGATACGCAGTATTTT.

This clonotype was picked up many times. The gene calls are TRBV5-1 and TRBJ2-3; TRBD2 is a possible D gene (6 bases). Germline V gives CDR1 SGHRS, CDR2 YFSETQ. The CDR3 length is 15 residues. V was cut by 6 bases and J by 0 bases, with 14 bases left in between. In DNA form, the CDR3 reads TGCGCCAGCACCACGGGACTGACTAGCACAGATACGCAGTATTTT. Translating it yields CASTTGLTSTDTQYF.

This clonotype came up a few times. The chain combines TRBV6-2 or TRBV6-3 with TRBJ1-1; D not resolved. This CDR3 contains 11 residues. V lost 7 bases and J 1 base, leaving 4 bases between the germline ends. Germline V gene data show CDR1 as MNHEY and CDR2 as SVGEGT. The CDR3 nucleotides are TGTGCCAGCATCAGGAACACTGAAGCTTTCTTT. Protein product: CASIRNTEAFF.

This clonotype was seen more than once but under ten times. The conserved phenylalanine or tryptophan normally closing the CDR3 is absent here, so this likely arose from a read error. This chain links TRBV6-5 with TRBJ1-3, with D tentatively TRBD1 (5 bases). CDR1 is MNHEY, CDR2 SVGAGI, per germline. Trimming cost V 6 bases and J 4 bases, with 10 bases left between them. The CDR3 loop spans 13 amino acids. The CDR3 sequence is CASSGTMGNTIYV. In DNA form, the CDR3 reads TGTGCCAGCAGCGGGACGATGGGAAACACCATATATGTT.

This clonotype was detected many times. V usage is TRBV7-2 and J usage is TRBJ1-2; D is undetermined. The CDR3 consists of 13 residues. The germline gives CDR1 SGHTA, CDR2 FQGNSA. Deletions cut 5 bases from V and 2 bases from J, with 9 bases between. CDR3 in amino acids: CASSLDWNYGYTF. CDR3 DNA sequence: TGTGCCAGCAGCCTAGACTGGAACTATGGCTACACCTTC.

The sample holds a few counts of this clonotype. The J gene is TRBJ2-7, the V gene TRBV29-1; a weak D match, TRBD2 (6 bases). V lost 5 bases, J lost 9 bases, and 23 bases lay in between. CDR3 size: 14 residues. In germline, CDR1 is SQVTM, CDR2 ANQGSEA. The chain's CDR3 is CSVFGSGPLGVQYF. CDR3 DNA: TGCAGCGTTTTTGGTAGCGGACCTCTAGGGGTGCAGTACTTC.

This clonotype has only a few counts. The chain employs TRBV6-5 and TRBJ2-3; TRBD2 aligns across 8 bases. Germline V gene sequence: CDR1 MNHEY, CDR2 SVGAGI. The CDR3 covers 13 residues. V was clipped by 7 bases and J by 6 bases; unmatched bases: 6. In DNA form, the CDR3 reads TGTGCCAGCACCGGGACTAGTGGGGATACGCAGTATTTT. Protein sequence: CASTGTSGDTQYF.

Only a few counts were recorded for this clonotype. The V and J genes are TRBV20-1 and TRBJ2-5, with 9 bases that match TRBD2. In germline, CDR1 is DFQATT, CDR2 SNEGSKA (reference sequence). The V and J ends lost 2 bases and 2 bases, in that order; junction bases with no gene match: 21. CDR3 size: 20 residues. This CDR3 is CSARRGIVRAIAGDQETQYF. The CDR3 bases are TGCAGTGCTAGACGGGGCATTGTCCGGGCGATAGCGGGAGATCAAGAGACCCAGTACTTC.

The gene calls are TRBV20-1 and TRBJ2-1, with D tentatively TRBD2 (6 bases). V gave up 6 bases and J gave up 2 bases, with 11 bases separating them. Germline CDR1 reads DFQATT; CDR2 reads SNEGSKA (reference sequence). The CDR3 spans 13 residues. CDR3 residues: CSALAGPYNEQFF. The CDR3 nucleotides are TGCAGTGCCCTTGCGGGGCCCTACAATGAGCAGTTCTTC.

This clonotype was detected a few times. CDR3 sequence (DNA): TGTGCCAGCAGCCCCCGGGACACGGGGCGGTTGGGCTACACCTTC. It specifies CASSPRDTGRLGYTF. The chain employs TRBV27 and TRBJ1-2; possibly TRBD1 for D (6 bases). The CDR3 has 15 amino acids. Germline V lookup: CDR1 MNHEY, CDR2 SMNVEV (reference sequence). Trimming took 6 bases from V and 8 from J, leaving 22 bases between them.

This clonotype was seen more than once but under ten times. The V call is TRBV6-1, the J call TRBJ2-7; 9 nucleotides align to TRBD1. V shed 6 bases and J 4 bases; nucleotides not matched to a gene: 7. Germline V CDR1 and CDR2: MNHNS, SASEGT. The CDR3 is made up of 14 amino acids. CDR3 nucleotide sequence: TGTGCCAGCAGACCCAGACAGGGGGGATACGAGCAGTACTTC. It codes for CASRPRQGGYEQYF.

Turning to this clonotype: A much larger clone differs by one base, so this may be a read error. The chain couples TRBV20-1 to TRBJ1-2, with 9 bases identical to TRBD1. The CDR3 contains 12 residues. Trimming took 6 bases from V and 12 from J; bases not matched to a gene: 11. The germline V gene encodes CDR1 DFQATT and CDR2 SNEGSKA (reference sequence). The CDR3 sequence is CSAHRQGVGDTF. CDR3 nucleotides: TGCAGTGCCCATAGACAGGGGGTGGGAGACACCTTC.

The rearrangement links TRBV5-1 to TRBJ2-5; D unresolved. The CDR3 spans 15 residues. Germline CDR1 is SGHRS and CDR2 is YFSETQ. Trimming pared 0 bases from V and 9 bases from J, leaving 18 bases between. The CDR3 loop reads CASSLEAGPGKPQYF. In DNA, the CDR3 is TGCGCCAGCAGCTTGGAGGCAGGCCCAGGAAAACCCCAGTACTTC.

This sequence joins TRBV28 and TRBJ1-1; 8 nucleotides line up with TRBD1. CDR3 size: 14 residues. J gave up 4 bases and V 8 bases, and 9 bases lay outside the gene matches. In germline, CDR1 is MDHEN, CDR2 SYDVKM. The CDR3 reads CASRSGGAGTEAFF. In DNA form, the CDR3 reads TGTGCCAGCCGCTCAGGGGGCGCGGGCACTGAAGCTTTCTTT.

This chain connects TRBV7-3 to TRBJ2-7, with D unclear. The V gene lost 5 bases and the J gene lost 6 bases, with 14 bases spanning the gap. This CDR3 comprises 13 residues. In germline, CDR1 is SGHTA, CDR2 FQGTGA. The CDR3, as DNA: TGTGCCAGCAGCAGCACCCCGGGTGCCGAGCAGTACTTC. Amino acid sequence: CASSSTPGAEQYF.

This clonotype was seen many times. The rearrangement links TRBV5-1 to TRBJ1-1; D gene ambiguous. The germline CDR1 and CDR2 sequences are SGHRS and YFSETQ. V lost 2 bases to trimming and J lost 1 base, with 15 bases between them. CDR3 length equals 16 residues. The CDR3 nucleotides read TGCGCCAGCAGCTTACTCCCCGCCGGGGAGAACACTGAAGCTTTCTTT. This translates into CASSLLPAGENTEAFF.

The chain is built from TRBV29-1 and TRBJ1-1; no definite D call. V was clipped by 5 bases and J by 3 bases, with 16 bases between them. Germline values: CDR1 SQVTM, CDR2 ANQGSEA. The CDR3 is made up of 14 amino acids. The CDR3 loop reads CSVRQHLRHTEAFF. The CDR3, as DNA: TGCAGCGTTCGTCAGCACCTTAGACACACTGAAGCTTTCTTT.

The V and J genes are TRBV28 and TRBJ1-5, with 9 bases lining up with TRBD1. Germline V gene lookup returns CDR1 MDHEN and CDR2 SYDVKM. The trim removed 5 bases at V and 7 bases at J, leaving 6 bases unmatched. The CDR3 extends over 14 amino acids. The CDR3 region is CASSEQGARQPQHF. CDR3 DNA sequence: TGTGCCAGCAGTGAACAGGGGGCACGGCAGCCCCAGCATTTT. The full variable domain, with the rest looked up from reference TRBV28 and TRBJ1-5, is DVKVTQSSRYLVKRTGEKVFLECVQDMDHENMFWYRQDPGLGLRLIYFSYDVKMKEKGDIPEGYSVSREKKERFSLILESASTNQTSMYLCASSEQGARQPQHFGDGTRLSIL.